The clone carrying this TCR beta chain turned up a few times. TCRdb reprocessed the PCR reads via MiXCR. Altogether fewer than 12,000 clones are present, 20% to 30% being singletons, with the ten largest covering approximately 9.8%. V shed 8 bases and J 5 bases; nucleotides not matched to a gene: 17. The length of the CDR3 is 18 residues. The germline V gene has CDR1 MNHEY and CDR2 SVGEGT. This entry is derived from a study of metastatic and nonmetastatic thyroid tumors. Overall study context: For malignant and benign thyroid patients, tumor or nodule tissue and blood were the sources whose repertoires were compared.

Thyroid surgery took place with no prior treatment in any patient. The source material was tumor tissue. This TCR was recovered from a female donor with papillary thyroid cancer or a benign thyroid nodule (not recorded which). Some clones in this sample may be carry-over from other donors' samples. The gene calls are TRBV6-2 or TRBV6-3 and TRBJ2-1; 11 nucleotides line up with TRBD2. CDR3 amino acids: CASLTSRGTSGGHNEQFF. CDR3 DNA sequence: TGTGCCAGCCTTACCTCTAGGGGGACTAGCGGAGGACACAATGAGCAGTTCTTC.